This T cell receptor (beta chain) originates from a study of blood T cell repertoires in COVID-19. Repertoires were generated with immunoSEQ multiplex PCR, while TCRdb's copy carries only in-frame clones and drops some. The sample holds about 67,000 clones, about 90% seen once. This CDR3 has 15 amino acids. Trimming stripped 2 bases from V and 6 bases from J, with 17 bases between. The germline gives CDR1 ENHRY, CDR2 SYGVKD. The TCR comes from a man aged 45-60 years with active COVID-19. Sequenced sample: peripheral blood. This chain connects TRBV10-3 to TRBJ2-7; weak D call: TRBD1 (6 bases). The CDR3 spells CAISETPGQGGEQYF. The CDR3 DNA follows: TGTGCCATCAGTGAGACACCGGGACAAGGAGGCGAGCAGTACTTC.